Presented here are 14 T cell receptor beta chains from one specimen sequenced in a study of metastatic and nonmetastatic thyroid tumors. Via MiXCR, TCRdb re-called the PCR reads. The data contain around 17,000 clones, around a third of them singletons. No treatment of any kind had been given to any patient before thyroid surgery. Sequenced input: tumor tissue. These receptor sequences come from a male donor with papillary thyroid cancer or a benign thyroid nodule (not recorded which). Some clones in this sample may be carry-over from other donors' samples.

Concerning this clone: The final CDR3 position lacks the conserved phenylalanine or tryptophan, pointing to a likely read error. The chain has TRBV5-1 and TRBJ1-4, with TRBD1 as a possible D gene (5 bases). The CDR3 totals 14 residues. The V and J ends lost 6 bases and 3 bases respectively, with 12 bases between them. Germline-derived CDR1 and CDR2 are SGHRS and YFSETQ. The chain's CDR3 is CASKGQGSNEKLFS. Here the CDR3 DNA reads TGCGCCAGCAAGGGTCAGGGATCTAATGAAAAACTGTTTTCT.

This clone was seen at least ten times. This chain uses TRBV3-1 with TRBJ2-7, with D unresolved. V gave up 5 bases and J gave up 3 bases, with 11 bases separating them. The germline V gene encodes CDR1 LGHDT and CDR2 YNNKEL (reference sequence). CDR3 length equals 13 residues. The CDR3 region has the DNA TGTGCCAGCAGCTACGACAAGAGCTACGAGCAGTACTTC. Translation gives CASSYDKSYEQYF.

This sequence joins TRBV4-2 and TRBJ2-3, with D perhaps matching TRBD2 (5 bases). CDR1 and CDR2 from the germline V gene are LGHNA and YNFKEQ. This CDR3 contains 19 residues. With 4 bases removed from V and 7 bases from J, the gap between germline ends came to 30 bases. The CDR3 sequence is CASSPRVKASTSAPHTQYF. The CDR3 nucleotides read TGTGCCAGCAGCCCACGGGTGAAAGCTAGCACTTCGGCGCCCCATACGCAGTATTTT.

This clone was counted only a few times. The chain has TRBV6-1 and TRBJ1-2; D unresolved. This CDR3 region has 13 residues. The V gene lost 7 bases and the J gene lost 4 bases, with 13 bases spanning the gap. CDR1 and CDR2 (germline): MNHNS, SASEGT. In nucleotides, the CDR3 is TGTGCCAGCAAGAGCGACACGGGCTATGGCTACACCTTC. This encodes CASKSDTGYGYTF.

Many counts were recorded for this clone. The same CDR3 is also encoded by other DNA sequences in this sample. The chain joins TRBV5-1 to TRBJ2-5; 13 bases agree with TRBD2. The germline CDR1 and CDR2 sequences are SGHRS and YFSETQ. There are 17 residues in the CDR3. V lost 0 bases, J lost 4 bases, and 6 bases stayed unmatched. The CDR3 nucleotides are TGCGCCAGCAGCTTGGGTGGACTAGCGGGAGACTTAGAGACCCAGTACTTC. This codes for CASSLGGLAGDLETQYF.

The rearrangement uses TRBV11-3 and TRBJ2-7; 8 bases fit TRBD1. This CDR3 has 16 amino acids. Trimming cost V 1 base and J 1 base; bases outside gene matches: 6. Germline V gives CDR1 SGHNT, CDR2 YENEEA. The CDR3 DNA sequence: TGTGCCAGCAGCTTAGCCCGGACAGGGTTTTCCTACGAGCAGTACTTC. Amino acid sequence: CASSLARTGFSYEQYF.

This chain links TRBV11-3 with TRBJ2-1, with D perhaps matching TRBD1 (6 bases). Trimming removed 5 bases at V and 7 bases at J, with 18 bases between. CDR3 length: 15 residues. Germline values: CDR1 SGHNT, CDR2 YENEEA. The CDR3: CASSKEGGRVNEQFF. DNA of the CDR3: TGTGCCAGCAGCAAAGAAGGGGGACGGGTGAATGAGCAGTTCTTC.

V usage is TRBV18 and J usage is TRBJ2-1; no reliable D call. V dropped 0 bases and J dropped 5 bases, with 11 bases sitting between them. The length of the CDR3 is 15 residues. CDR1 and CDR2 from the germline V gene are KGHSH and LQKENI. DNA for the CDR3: TGTGCCAGCTCACCACCACGCCCAGCGAACAATGAGCAGTTCTTC. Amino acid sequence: CASSPPRPANNEQFF.

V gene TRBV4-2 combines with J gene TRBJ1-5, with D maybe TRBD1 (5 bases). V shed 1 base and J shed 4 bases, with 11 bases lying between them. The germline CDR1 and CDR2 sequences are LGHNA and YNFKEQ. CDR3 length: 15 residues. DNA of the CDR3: TGTGCCAGCAGCCAAGCGCGGACATTTAATCAGCCCCAGCATTTT. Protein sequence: CASSQARTFNQPQHF.

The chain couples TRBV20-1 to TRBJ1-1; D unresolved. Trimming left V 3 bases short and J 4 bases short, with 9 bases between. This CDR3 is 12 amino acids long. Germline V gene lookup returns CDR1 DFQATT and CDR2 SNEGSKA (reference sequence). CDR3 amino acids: CSASQVITEAFF. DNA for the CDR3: TGCAGTGCTAGCCAAGTGATCACTGAAGCTTTCTTT.

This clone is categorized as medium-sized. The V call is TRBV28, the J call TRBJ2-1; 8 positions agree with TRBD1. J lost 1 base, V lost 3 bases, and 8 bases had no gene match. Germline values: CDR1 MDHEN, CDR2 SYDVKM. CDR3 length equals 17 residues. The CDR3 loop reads CASSLEAYRGSYNEQFF. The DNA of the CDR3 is TGTGCCAGCAGTTTGGAGGCCTACAGGGGGTCCTACAATGAGCAGTTCTTC.

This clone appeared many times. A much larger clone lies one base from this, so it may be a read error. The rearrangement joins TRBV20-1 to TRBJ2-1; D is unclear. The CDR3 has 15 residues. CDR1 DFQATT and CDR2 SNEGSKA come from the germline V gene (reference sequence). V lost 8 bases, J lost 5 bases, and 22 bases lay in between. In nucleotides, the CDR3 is TGCAGTACTGGAATCCGACTCGAACTCAACAATGAGCAGTTCTTC. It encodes CSTGIRLELNNEQFF.

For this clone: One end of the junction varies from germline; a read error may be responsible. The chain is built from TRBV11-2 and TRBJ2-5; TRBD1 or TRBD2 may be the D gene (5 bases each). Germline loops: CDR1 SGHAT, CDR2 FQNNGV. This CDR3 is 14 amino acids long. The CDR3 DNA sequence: TGTGACAGCAGCTTAGCTGGGACCAAAGATGCCCAGTACTTC. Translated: CDSSLAGTKDAQYF.

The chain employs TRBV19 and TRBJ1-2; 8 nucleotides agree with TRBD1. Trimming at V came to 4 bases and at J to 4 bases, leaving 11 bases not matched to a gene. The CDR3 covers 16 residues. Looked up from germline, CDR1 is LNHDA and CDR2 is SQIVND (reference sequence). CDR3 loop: CASSTRTGLNPYGYTF. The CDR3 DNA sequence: TGTGCCAGTAGTACGCGGACAGGGCTAAACCCCTATGGCTACACCTTC.